Listed below are T cell receptor beta chains from one sample, sequenced in a study of T cell changes during pregnancy in multiple sclerosis. Some clones are missing from TCRdb's copy, which holds only in-frame ones; the method was immunoSEQ multiplex PCR. Of some 40,000 clones in the sample, 90% to 95% were seen once. This material consisted of CD4+ T cells from peripheral blood mononuclear cells, taken in the first trimester of pregnancy. Source of these receptors: a female donor with multiple sclerosis, enrolled in a pregnancy study. The CDR3 runs from the conserved cysteine through the conserved F or W. The D gene is left open where the match is weak. For some rows the clone size is stated as once, few or many, or as a class when expanded; others skip it.

CDR3 length	V gene	J gene	D gene	clone size	CDR3 protein	CDR3 DNA
16	TRBV7-6	TRBJ2-5	TRBD2	once	CASSPLTSGGRETQYF	TGTGCCAGCAGCCCTCTGACTAGCGGGGGACGAGAGACCCAGTACTTC
17	TRBV12-5	TRBJ1-1	TRBD1	NA	CASGFYRSGTGMTEAFF	TGTGCTAGTGGTTTTTACCGATCCGGGACAGGGATGACTGAAGCTTTCTTT
14	TRBV7-2	TRBJ2-7	TRBD1	NA	CASSLGRGRYEQYF	TGTGCCAGCAGCTTGGGCAGGGGGCGATACGAGCAGTACTTC
15	TRBV5-1	TRBJ2-3	NA	NA	CASSLGGTSTDTQYF	TGCGCCAGCAGCTTGGGGGGGACAAGCACAGATACGCAGTATTTT
16	TRBV19	TRBJ2-6	TRBD1	once	CASLDRGISGANVLTF	TGTGCCAGTCTTGACAGGGGGATCTCTGGGGCCAACGTCCTGACTTTC
18	TRBV5-1	TRBJ2-1	TRBD2	NA	CASSSHPSSGHTHNEQFF	TGCGCCAGCAGTTCCCATCCGTCTAGCGGCCACACTCACAATGAGCAGTTCTTC
14	TRBV19	TRBJ1-5	NA	NA	CASSKGGVNQPQHF	TGTGCCAGTAGTAAGGGCGGGGTAAATCAGCCCCAGCATTTT
17	TRBV4-1	TRBJ1-4	NA	NA	CASSQIGRGATNEKLFF	TGCGCCAGCAGCCAAATCGGGAGAGGGGCAACTAATGAAAAACTGTTTTTT
15	TRBV5-1	TRBJ2-6	NA	NA	CASARGSSGANVLTF	TGCGCCAGCGCTAGGGGAAGCTCTGGGGCCAACGTCCTGACTTTC
16	TRBV5-5	TRBJ2-1	TRBD2	NA	CASSSPGLAGPNEQFF	TGTGCCAGCAGCTCCCCGGGACTAGCGGGACCTAATGAGCAGTTCTTC
14	TRBV4-1	TRBJ1-2	TRBD1	once	CASSQGGQGAFYTF	TGCGCCAGCAGCCAAGGTGGGCAGGGGGCATTCTACACCTTC
15	TRBV6-1	TRBJ1-5	TRBD1	NA	CASRIGQGSNQPQHF	TGTGCCAGCAGGATTGGACAGGGCAGCAATCAGCCCCAGCATTTT
13	TRBV2	TRBJ1-3	NA	NA	CASRPDSGNTIYF	TGTGCCAGCAGGCCAGATTCTGGAAACACCATATATTTT
14	TRBV11-3	TRBJ2-1	TRBD1	NA	CASSLVPGQGEQFF	TGTGCCAGCAGCTTAGTCCCGGGACAGGGAGAGCAGTTCTTC
14	TRBV7-9	TRBJ1-4	TRBD1	NA	CASSTRDRPEKLFF	TGTGCCAGCAGCACCCGGGACAGACCTGAAAAACTGTTTTTT
15	TRBV19	TRBJ2-1	NA	NA	CASLAGGGRRNEQFF	TGTGCCAGTCTTGCGGGTGGTGGGAGGAGGAATGAGCAGTTCTTC
16	TRBV5-1	TRBJ2-7	TRBD2	NA	CASSQTTAGGPGEQYF	TGCGCCAGCAGCCAGACTACGGCGGGGGGGCCGGGGGAGCAGTACTTC
14	TRBV21-1	TRBJ2-2	NA	NA	CASSNPTATGELFF	TGTGCCAGCAGCAACCCCACAGCTACCGGGGAGCTGTTTTTT
11	TRBV20-1	TRBJ2-7	TRBD1	few	CSARTGVEQYF	TGCAGTGCTAGGACAGGGGTCGAGCAGTACTTC
11	TRBV6-1	TRBJ2-7	NA	NA	CASSESDEQYF	TGTGCCAGCAGTGAAAGCGACGAGCAGTACTTC
15	TRBV27	TRBJ1-2	NA	NA	CASSFRLGLNYGYTF	TGTGCCAGCAGCTTCAGGTTGGGGCTTAACTATGGCTACACCTTC
16	TRBV5-1	TRBJ2-5	NA	NA	CASRALGRRYQETQYF	TGCGCCAGCAGGGCCCTGGGCAGACGGTACCAAGAGACCCAGTACTTC
17	TRBV7-9	TRBJ2-7	TRBD2	NA	CASSLADLAVTNYEQYF	TGTGCCAGCAGCTTAGCGGATCTAGCGGTCACAAACTACGAGCAGTACTTC
15	TRBV5-1	TRBJ2-2	NA	NA	CASSLIAANTGELFF	TGCGCCAGCAGCTTAATAGCGGCGAACACCGGGGAGCTGTTTTTT
14	TRBV7-8	TRBJ2-7	TRBD1	NA	CASSFRDRGYEQYF	TGTGCCAGCAGCTTCCGGGACAGGGGCTACGAGCAGTACTTC
14	TRBV27	TRBJ1-4	TRBD1	NA	CASGDGQGWGKLFF	TGTGCCAGCGGGGATGGACAGGGGTGGGGAAAACTGTTTTTT